This T cell receptor beta chain comes out of a study of technical replicates of blood from several donors. Profiling relied on immunoSEQ multiplex PCR, and the TCRdb table lists in-frame clones only, not all of them. The repertoire has about 100,000 clones, about 94% of them found once; the top ten carry around 0.22%. Germline CDR1 and CDR2: LNHDA and SQIVND (reference sequence). Deletions cut 6 bases from V and 9 bases from J, with 14 bases between. This CDR3 comprises 12 residues. The sample consisted of T cells isolated from PBMCs. The chain recombines TRBV19 with TRBJ1-1; D may be TRBD1 (5 bases). The sequence came from a human donor in good health. CDR3 sequence (DNA): TGTGCCAGTAGCAGGAAGGGGATCCAAGCTTTCTTT. It translates to CASSRKGIQAFF.